This is a list of T cell receptor beta chains from one sample in a study of response to subunit inactivated influenza vaccine. One entry per CDR3 protein, called by TCRdb with MiXCR from the RT-PCR reads. The sample yields about 480,000 distinct CDR3 sequences, around 25% seen once. Specimen: CD4+ T cells sorted from PBMCs, collected more than 4 days after vaccination. The receptors come from a man aged 50 or older who received an inactivated influenza vaccine. Both conserved end residues are part of each CDR3. A D gene is named only where the DNA matches it firmly. The size of a clone is reported for some rows only, either as once, few or many, or as a class for expanded clones.

TRBV7-3	.	.	TRBJ2-2	CASSLTGNDGELFF	TGTGCCAGCAGCTTAACTGGGAATGACGGGGAGCTGTTTTTT
TRBV4-2	few	.	TRBJ1-4	CASSPRAFGSYNEKLFF	TGTGCCAGCAGCCCGCGAGCGTTCGGCAGCTATAATGAAAAACTGTTTTTT
TRBV6-5	few	TRBD2	TRBJ2-1	CASSYSGLAGVYNEQFF	TGTGCCAGCAGTTACTCTGGACTGGCGGGGGTCTACAATGAGCAGTTCTTC
TRBV28	many	.	TRBJ2-7	CASSLWQDNSYEQYF	TGTGCCAGCAGTTTATGGCAGGACAACTCCTACGAGCAGTACTTC
TRBV5-1	few	.	TRBJ1-1	CASSPDGEAEAFF	TGCGCCAGCAGCCCGGACGGCGAAGCTGAAGCTTTCTTT
TRBV5-5	few	.	TRBJ2-1	CASSLAPEPYNEQFF	TGTGCCAGCAGCTTGGCCCCAGAACCCTACAATGAGCAGTTCTTC
TRBV5-1	.	.	TRBJ2-5	CASSRGTVGETQYF	TGCGCCAGCAGCCGCGGGACTGTTGGGGAGACCCAGTACTTC
TRBV5-1	once	TRBD1	TRBJ2-3	CASSLRQGKDTQYF	TGCGCCAGCAGCTTAAGACAGGGGAAAGATACGCAGTATTTT
TRBV20-1	few	TRBD1	TRBJ2-7	CSAIRGQGVSYEQYF	TGCAGTGCTATTCGGGGACAGGGGGTCTCCTACGAGCAGTACTTC
TRBV7-3	few	TRBD2	TRBJ2-7	CASSPTSTYEQYF	TGTGCCAGCAGCCCGACTAGCACCTACGAGCAGTACTTC
TRBV5-6	few	.	TRBJ1-4	CASSFGHVNNEKLFF	TGTGCCAGCAGCTTTGGACACGTTAATAATGAAAAACTGTTTTTT
TRBV10-2	.	TRBD1	TRBJ2-7	CASSRQGRGDEQYF	TGCGCCAGCAGTCGACAGGGTAGGGGCGACGAGCAGTACTTC
TRBV29-1	few	.	TRBJ1-1	CSVQRGTEAFF	TGCAGCGTTCAGAGGGGCACTGAAGCTTTCTTT
TRBV24-1	.	.	TRBJ2-5	CATSASGAEETQYF	TGTGCCACCAGTGCCTCCGGGGCAGAAGAGACCCAGTACTTC
TRBV20-1	few	TRBD1	TRBJ1-6	CSARDRGISPLHF	TGCAGTGCTCGGGACAGGGGAATTTCACCCCTCCACTTT
TRBV6-1	once	TRBD2	TRBJ2-3	CASRPLGGGGSDTQYF	TGTGCCAGCAGACCGCTAGGCGGGGGGGGCTCAGATACGCAGTATTTT
TRBV20-1	.	.	TRBJ2-1	CRLGEGDEQFF	TGCAGACTAGGAGAAGGGGATGAGCAGTTCTTC
TRBV18	.	.	TRBJ1-2	CASSPQGQANYGYTF	TGTGCCAGCTCCCCTCAGGGACAAGCTAACTATGGCTACACCTTC
TRBV3-1	.	.	TRBJ2-7	CASSLYAGTSYEQYF	TGTGCCAGCAGCCTCTACGCCGGGACCTCCTACGAGCAGTACTTC
TRBV20-1	few	TRBD2	TRBJ2-1	CSAGLAVSEQFF	TGCAGTGCGGGACTAGCAGTCAGTGAGCAGTTCTTC
TRBV7-2	.	TRBD2	TRBJ2-2	CASSLSGGRRAGELFF	TGTGCCAGCAGCTTGAGCGGGGGGCGCAGGGCCGGGGAGCTGTTTTTT
TRBV12-3/TRBV12-4	.	TRBD2	TRBJ2-7	CASSRGEASYEQYF	TGTGCCAGCAGTCGGGGGGAGGCTTCCTACGAGCAGTACTTC